The 25 T cell receptor beta chains listed next were all sequenced from one sample in a study of shared clonotypes between healthy human individuals. Sequenced by immunoSEQ multiplex PCR; TCRdb stores in-frame clones only, minus some. The sample records around 560,000 clones, roughly 95% being singletons. CD45RO-negative cells were positively selected for CCR7, leaving out terminally differentiated effector memory CD45RA+ cells. Sequencing used naive CD8+ T cells sorted from blood. These receptors were collected from a woman aged 25-40 years in good health.

The V call is TRBV5-5, the J call TRBJ2-7; D call uncertain. In germline, CDR1 is SGHKS, CDR2 YYEKEE (reference sequence). Trimming left V 0 bases short and J 4 bases short, with 20 bases between. This CDR3 has 17 residues. The chain's CDR3 is CASSLDSGSVFVYEQYF. The DNA for the CDR3 is TGTGCCAGCAGCTTGGATTCCGGAAGCGTCTTCGTTTACGAGCAGTACTTC.

J is TRBJ2-7 and V is TRBV25-1, with D perhaps given as TRBD1 or TRBD2 (5 bases each). The CDR3 contains 13 residues. V was clipped by 9 bases and J by 7 bases, with 19 bases between them. In germline, CDR1 is MGHDK, CDR2 SYGVNS. CDR3 DNA: TGTGCCAGTAAAATGGGGGAGAACTGGGAGCAGTACTTC. This codes for CASKMGENWEQYF.

The rearrangement joins TRBV28 to TRBJ1-3; D is unresolved. This CDR3 has 15 amino acids. Germline CDR1 MDHEN, CDR2 SYDVKM. V was clipped by 7 bases and J by 1 base, with 14 bases between them. The CDR3 bases are TGTGCCAGCAAGGGCTGGCGAGCATCTGGAAACACCATATATTTT. This encodes CASKGWRASGNTIYF. The variable domain in full, with the rest retrieved from reference TRBV28 and TRBJ1-3, is DVKVTQSSRYLVKRTGEKVFLECVQDMDHENMFWYRQDPGLGLRLIYFSYDVKMKEKGDIPEGYSVSREKKERFSLILESASTNQTSMYLCASKGWRASGNTIYFGEGSWLTVV.

The J gene is TRBJ2-1, the V gene TRBV9; D ambiguous. V was trimmed by 4 bases and J by 7 bases, leaving 24 bases between them. This CDR3 is built from 17 residues. Germline V CDR1 and CDR2: SGDLS, YYNGEE. CDR3 sequence: CASSPRPKPSVGNEQFF. As DNA, the CDR3 is TGTGCCAGCAGCCCCCGCCCTAAACCCTCGGTGGGAAATGAGCAGTTCTTC.

The rearrangement joins TRBV19 to TRBJ2-2, with a tentative D call TRBD2 (6 bases). Germline values: CDR1 LNHDA, CDR2 SQIVND (reference sequence). The length of the CDR3 is 14 residues. Trimming took off 7 bases at V and 6 bases at J, with 15 bases between the two ends. The CDR3 loop reads CASTVLGGSGELFF. CDR3 bases: TGTGCCAGTACCGTGTTGGGAGGCTCCGGGGAGCTGTTTTTT. Supplemented by reference TRBV19 and TRBJ2-2, the full variable domain reads DGGITQSPKYLFRKEGQNVTLSCEQNLNHDAMYWYRQDPGQGLRLIYYSQIVNDFQKGDIAEGYSVSREKKESFPLTVTSAQKNPTAFYLCASTVLGGSGELFFGEGSRLTVL.

This rearrangement joins TRBV5-4 to TRBJ2-7; tentatively, D is TRBD1 (6 bases). In germline, CDR1 is SGHNT, CDR2 YYREEE (reference sequence). The CDR3 runs 17 residues. Between the trimmed V and J ends, which lost 2 bases and 2 bases, there was a span of 20 bases. The CDR3 loop reads CASSFDLRGIGAYEQYF. CDR3 sequence (DNA): TGTGCCAGCAGCTTTGACCTCAGGGGTATAGGGGCCTACGAGCAGTACTTC.

The rearrangement joins TRBV6-1 to TRBJ2-2, with D hard to call. V lost 11 bases, J lost 0 bases, and 7 bases lay in between. Germline-derived CDR1 and CDR2 are MNHNS and SASEGT. This CDR3 is 12 amino acids long. CDR3 protein: CAGKTNTGELFF. The CDR3 DNA sequence: TGTGCCGGCAAGACGAACACCGGGGAGCTGTTTTTT.

The count of this clone is one. The V call is TRBV7-9, the J call TRBJ1-6; D not resolved. V dropped 5 bases and J dropped 6 bases, with 8 bases sitting between them. CDR3 length equals 13 residues. Germline V CDR1 and CDR2: SEHNR, FQNEAQ (reference sequence). CDR3 protein: CASSRPGNSPLHF. The CDR3 DNA reads TGTGCCAGCAGCCGCCCGGGTAATTCACCCCTCCACTTT.

The chain links TRBV7-6 to TRBJ2-1; D ambiguous. This CDR3 is built from 11 residues. Trimming pared 10 bases from V and 5 bases from J, leaving 9 bases between. CDR1 is SGHVS and CDR2 is FNYEAQ in the germline V gene. CDR3 in amino acids: CATDANNEQFF. CDR3 DNA sequence: TGTGCCACCGACGCCAACAATGAGCAGTTCTTC. Drawing the rest from reference TRBV7-6 and TRBJ2-1, the complete variable domain is GAGVSQSPRYKVTKRGQDVALRCDPISGHVSLYWYRQALGQGPEFLTYFNYEAQQDKSGLPNDRFSAERPEGSISTLTIQRTEQRDSAMYRCATDANNEQFFGPGTRLTVL.

The CDR3 DNA reads TGTGCCAGCAGTGTGGGAATGGGGGGTCTCAATGAGCAGTTCTTC. Encoded protein: CASSVGMGGLNEQFF. This rearrangement joins TRBV25-1 to TRBJ2-1, with D possibly matching TRBD2 (6 bases). The length of the CDR3 is 15 residues. Trimming took off 4 bases at V and 6 bases at J, with 16 bases between the two ends. From germline, CDR1 is MGHDK and CDR2 SYGVNS.

There are a few counts of this clone. This rearrangement joins TRBV13 to TRBJ1-2; possible D gene TRBD1, 5 bases. V dropped 6 bases and J dropped 3 bases, with 8 bases sitting between them. Germline CDR1 PRHDT, CDR2 FYEKMQ (reference sequence). The length of the CDR3 is 12 residues. This chain's CDR3 is CASREQDYGYTF. In DNA, the CDR3 is TGTGCCAGCAGAGAACAGGACTATGGCTACACCTTC.

The CDR3: CASSSGGNGYTF. DNA for the CDR3: TGTGCCAGCAGCTCTGGGGGGAACGGCTACACCTTC. The genes are TRBV7-9 and TRBJ1-2, with D possibly being TRBD1 (5 bases). The CDR3 loop spans 12 amino acids. V lost 4 bases and J 8 bases, leaving 11 bases between the germline ends. Looked up from germline, CDR1 is SEHNR and CDR2 is FQNEAQ (reference sequence).

V gene TRBV5-4 combines with J gene TRBJ2-7; 7 nucleotides agree with TRBD1. V shed 2 bases and J 5 bases; nucleotides not matched to a gene: 1. Germline values: CDR1 SGHNT, CDR2 YYREEE (reference sequence). The CDR3 runs to 12 residues. CDR3 in DNA: TGTGCCAGCAGCTTCGGGACAGACGAGCAGTACTTC. This gives the protein CASSFGTDEQYF.

This chain connects TRBV27 to TRBJ1-6, with 9 bases aligning to TRBD1. The CDR3 contains 13 residues. Germline trimming cut 7 bases from V and 10 bases from J; bases unmatched to any gene: 5. The germline V gene encodes CDR1 MNHEY and CDR2 SMNVEV (reference sequence). CDR3 protein: CASTQGARSPLHF. The DNA for the CDR3 is TGTGCCAGCACACAGGGGGCCAGGTCACCCCTCCACTTT.

The rearrangement links TRBV11-2 to TRBJ2-3; 11 bases match TRBD2. Unmatched junction bases numbered 5, after V lost 4 bases and J lost 2 bases. Germline values: CDR1 SGHAT, CDR2 FQNNGV. The CDR3 runs to 16 residues. The CDR3 spells CASSSLAGVVTDTQYF. The CDR3 DNA is TGTGCCAGCAGCTCACTAGCGGGAGTTGTCACAGATACGCAGTATTTT. Full variable domain (remainder filled in from reference TRBV11-2 and TRBJ2-3): EAGVAQSPRYKIIEKRQSVAFWCNPISGHATLYWYQQILGQGPKLLIQFQNNGVVDDSQLPKDRFSAERLKGVDSTLKIQPAKLEDSAVYLCASSSLAGVVTDTQYFGPGTRLTVL.

This clone was observed a single time. The rearrangement links TRBV15 to TRBJ2-3; 11 bases are a match to TRBD2. CDR1 and CDR2 (germline): LNHNV, YYDKDF (reference sequence). The CDR3 runs 14 residues. Trimming at V came to 5 bases and at J to 6 bases, leaving 4 bases not matched to a gene. CDR3 residues: CATSGGLAVDTQYF. CDR3 nucleotide sequence: TGTGCCACCAGCGGGGGACTAGCGGTGGATACGCAGTATTTT.

This chain joins TRBV5-6 and TRBJ1-1; no definite D call. This CDR3 contains 11 residues. Trimming stripped 5 bases from V and 5 bases from J, with 7 bases between. Germline V gene sequence: CDR1 SGHDT, CDR2 YYEEEE. CDR3 nucleotides: TGTGCCAGCAGACGGAAAACTGAAGCTTTCTTT. Encoded protein: CASRRKTEAFF.

This chain joins TRBV28 and TRBJ2-7, with 13 bases that match TRBD2. CDR3 size: 17 residues. CDR1 and CDR2 (germline): MDHEN, SYDVKM. After removal of 1 base from V and 5 bases from J, the junction contained 8 bases not matched to a gene. The CDR3 DNA sequence: TGTGCCAGCAGTTTATTCTCGAGACTAGCGGGAGGTCACGAGCAGTACTTC. As protein: CASSLFSRLAGGHEQYF.

As to this clone: The same CDR3 can be traced to other DNA sequences in this sample. The V and J genes are TRBV28 and TRBJ1-5, with D uncertain. The CDR3 spans 12 residues. Trimming cost V 2 bases and J 6 bases, with 5 bases left between them. Germline CDR1 MDHEN, CDR2 SYDVKM. In nucleotides, the CDR3 is TGTGCCAGCAGTTTAGGCAGTCAGCCCCAGCATTTT. This gives the protein CASSLGSQPQHF.

This clone has only one observation. The chain is built from TRBV7-2 and TRBJ2-3; TRBD2 agrees at 9 bases. CDR3 length: 16 residues. J was trimmed by 5 bases and V by 0 bases; bases with no gene match: 6. Germline V CDR1 and CDR2: SGHTA, FQGNSA. CDR3: CASSLAPAGGGDTQYF. The CDR3, as DNA: TGTGCCAGCAGCTTAGCCCCAGCGGGAGGTGGAGATACGCAGTATTTT. Filled out from reference TRBV7-2 and TRBJ2-3, the complete variable domain reads GAGVSQSPSNKVTEKGKDVELRCDPISGHTALYWYRQSLGQGLEFLIYFQGNSAPDKSGLPSDRFSAERTGGSVSTLTIQRTQQEDSAVYLCASSLAPAGGGDTQYFGPGTRLTVL.

This rearrangement joins TRBV7-9 to TRBJ2-6, with no clear D. This CDR3 contains 17 residues. V lost 5 bases and J lost 2, with 16 bases in between. Per the germline V gene, CDR1 is SEHNR and CDR2 is FQNEAQ (reference sequence). The CDR3, as DNA: TGTGCCAGCAGCCCCCCCCACGATGAGACTGGGGCCAACGTCCTGACTTTC. It specifies CASSPPHDETGANVLTF.

J is TRBJ2-7 and V is TRBV28; 12 bases are shared with TRBD2. Germline CDR1 is MDHEN and CDR2 is SYDVKM. V shed 6 bases, J shed 5 bases, and the junction held 14 bases outside the gene matches. CDR3 size: 17 residues. The CDR3 here is CASSLRAPSGRANEQYF. The CDR3 DNA reads as TGTGCCAGCAGCCTACGAGCTCCTAGCGGGAGGGCGAACGAGCAGTACTTC.

The rearrangement links TRBV29-1 to TRBJ2-6, with D maybe TRBD1 (5 bases). CDR3 length: 13 amino acids. V lost 6 bases and J lost 4, with 10 bases in between. Looked up from germline, CDR1 is SQVTM and CDR2 is ANQGSEA. In DNA, the CDR3 is TGCAGCGTAGGGGTGGAGGGGGCCAACGTCCTGACTTTC. Translating it yields CSVGVEGANVLTF.

The chain links TRBV27 to TRBJ2-1; D is uncertain. CDR1 is MNHEY and CDR2 is SMNVEV in the germline V gene (reference sequence). This CDR3 has 12 residues. V was pared by 1 base and J by 10 bases, with 8 bases between. The CDR3 loop reads CASSLFPGEQFF. CDR3 nucleotide sequence: TGTGCCAGCAGTTTATTTCCAGGAGAGCAGTTCTTC.

CDR3 sequence (DNA): TGTGCCTGGGACAGGGGGCAGACCGGGGAGCTGTTTTTT. This encodes CAWDRGQTGELFF. J is TRBJ2-2 and V is TRBV30; 10 bases align to TRBD1. Germline values: CDR1 GTSNPN, CDR2 SVGIG (reference sequence). V was pared by 5 bases and J by 5 bases, with 2 bases of the junction left unmatched. The CDR3 is 13 residues long.